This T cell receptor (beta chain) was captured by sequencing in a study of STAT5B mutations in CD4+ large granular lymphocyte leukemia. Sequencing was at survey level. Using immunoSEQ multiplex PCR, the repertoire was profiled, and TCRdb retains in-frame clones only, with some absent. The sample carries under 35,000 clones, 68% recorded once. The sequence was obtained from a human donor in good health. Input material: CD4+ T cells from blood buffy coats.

The CDR3 sequence is CASSQTGFYAEAFF. The CDR3 DNA reads as TGTGCCAGTAGTCAAACAGGGTTTTACGCTGAAGCTTTCTTT. This chain joins TRBV19 and TRBJ1-1; possibly TRBD1 for D (6 bases). CDR1 is LNHDA and CDR2 is SQIVND in the germline V gene (reference sequence). The CDR3 covers 14 residues. V lost 5 bases and J lost 6, with 16 bases in between.